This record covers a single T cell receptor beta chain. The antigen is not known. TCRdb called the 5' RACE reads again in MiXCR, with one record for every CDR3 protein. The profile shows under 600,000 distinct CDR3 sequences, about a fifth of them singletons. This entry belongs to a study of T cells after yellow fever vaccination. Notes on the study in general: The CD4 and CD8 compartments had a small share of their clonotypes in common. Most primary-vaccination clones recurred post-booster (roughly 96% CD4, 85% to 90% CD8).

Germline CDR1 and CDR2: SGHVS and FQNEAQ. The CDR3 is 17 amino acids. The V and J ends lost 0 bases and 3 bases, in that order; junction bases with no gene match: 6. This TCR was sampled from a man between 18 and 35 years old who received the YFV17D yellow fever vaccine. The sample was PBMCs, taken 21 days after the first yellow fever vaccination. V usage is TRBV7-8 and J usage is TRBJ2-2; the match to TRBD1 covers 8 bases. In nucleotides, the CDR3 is TGTGCCAGCAGCTTAGCGTTGACAGGGGTCGACACCGGGGAGCTGTTTTTT. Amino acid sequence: CASSLALTGVDTGELFF.